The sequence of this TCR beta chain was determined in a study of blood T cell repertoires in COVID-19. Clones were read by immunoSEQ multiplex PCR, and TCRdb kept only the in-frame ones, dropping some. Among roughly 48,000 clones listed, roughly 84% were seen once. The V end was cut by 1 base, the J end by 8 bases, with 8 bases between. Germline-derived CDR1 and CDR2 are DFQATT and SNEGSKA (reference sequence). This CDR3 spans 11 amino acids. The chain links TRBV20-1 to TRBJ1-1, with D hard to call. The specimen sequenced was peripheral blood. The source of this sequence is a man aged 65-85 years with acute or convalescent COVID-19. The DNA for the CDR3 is TGCAGTGCTAGAGGGCAGAGGGAAGCTTTCTTT. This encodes CSARGQREAFF.